This T cell receptor beta chain comes out of a study of blood T cell repertoires in COVID-19. Study information: COVID-19 samples, acute and convalescent, were from the United States, Italy and Spain.

This clone came up once. Authors' processing steps: Reference gene primer amplification yielded estimated nucleated cell counts. Repertoires were generated with immunoSEQ multiplex PCR, while TCRdb's copy carries only in-frame clones and drops some. That table furnishes V, J and clone size, whereas the DNA furnished D and trimming. The repertoire holds around 250,000 clones, with under 90% as singletons. The TCR comes from a woman between 40 and 55 years old who had recovered from COVID-19. Sequencing input: peripheral blood.

Here the CDR3 DNA reads TGTGCCAGCAGCCCAGGTACCGGGACTAGTGGAGGCTACGAGCAGTACTTC. It is translated as CASSPGTGTSGGYEQYF. V usage is TRBV3-1 (or the pseudogene TRBV3-2) and J usage is TRBJ2-7, with 8 nucleotides matching TRBD2. The V segment lost 4 bases and the J segment 3 bases; nucleotides outside the gene matches: 14. The CDR3 sequence is 17 residues long. CDR1 is LGHDT and CDR2 is YNNKEL in the germline V gene (reference sequence).